This T cell receptor (beta chain) originates from a study of technical replicates of blood from a handful of donors. Repertoires were generated with immunoSEQ multiplex PCR, while TCRdb's copy carries only in-frame clones and drops some. The sample lists under 15,000 clones, roughly 93% occurring once. With 4 bases removed from V and 1 base from J, the gap between germline ends came to 11 bases. CDR3 length: 14 amino acids. CDR1 and CDR2 from the germline V gene are SGDLS and YYNGEE. This clone appeared a single time. The V call is TRBV9, the J call TRBJ1-1; D gene uncertain. The clonotype originates from a human donor in good health. The specimen sequenced was PBMCs. The chain's CDR3 is CASSPQVANTEAFF. The CDR3 region has the DNA TGTGCCAGCAGCCCCCAGGTGGCGAACACTGAAGCTTTCTTT.